This T cell receptor (beta chain) was recovered during a study of blood T cells in healthy people across ages. Study details: About one barcoded beta molecule per two T cells was the capture yield of template switching. Study-level findings and limits: Correlation between TCR beta diversity and naive T cell percentage was strong.

Per sample, no less than 5.5 micrograms of total RNA were extracted. This clonotype was detected only a few times. Its antigen is unidentified. Combining a sample-barcoded 5' primer with a J-beta primer mix, a second PCR ran for roughly 6 to 12 cycles. In TCRdb, the 5' RACE reads were re-called with MiXCR into one record per CDR3 protein. The sample lists fewer than 800,000 distinct CDR3 sequences, roughly 50% occurring once. Germline V gene data show CDR1 as LNHNV and CDR2 as YYDKDF (reference sequence). The V end lost 3 bases, the J end lost 4 bases, and 19 bases lay between the germline ends. The CDR3 length is 16 residues.

The TCR comes from a woman aged 55-69 years in good health. The genes are TRBV15 and TRBJ2-7, with D perhaps TRBD1 (6 bases). The source material was blood. The CDR3 here is CATSRGIRGSGYEQYF. For the CDR3, the DNA is TGTGCCACCAGCAGGGGAATCAGGGGATCGGGGTACGAGCAGTACTTC.